This T cell receptor beta chain was recovered during a study of patients and donors after allogeneic stem cell transplantation. CDR1 is MRHNA and CDR2 is SNTAGT in the germline V gene. Trimming pared 6 bases from V and 1 base from J, leaving 15 bases between. This CDR3 is built from 15 residues. TCRdb used MiXCR to reprocess the RT-PCR reads, holding one entry per CDR3 protein. The table lists more than 150,000 distinct CDR3 sequences, roughly 40% of them singletons. Sequencing was done on a sample of blood, either unsorted or a sorted T cell fraction (not recorded which). V is TRBV6-4 and J is TRBJ1-1; a weak D match, TRBD1 (5 bases). The sequence derives from a human donor who was either an allogeneic HSCT recipient or a stem cell or donor lymphocyte infusion donor (not recorded which). It is not recorded whose cells these are; they may come from a transplant donor. Here the CDR3 reads CASRKTEDKNTEAFF. The CDR3 DNA sequence: TGTGCCAGCAGAAAGACAGAGGATAAGAACACTGAAGCTTTCTTT.